One and the same sample provided the 30 T cell receptor beta chains below, sequenced in a study of CD8 T cell repertoires and HIV-1 epitope variants. This table comes from immunoSEQ multiplex PCR, and its TCRdb copy is limited to in-frame clones, with some not included. The sample consists of more than 2,000 clones, about 63% of them appearing once. The antigens of these receptors remain unknown. Sequences were obtained from cultured CD8+ T cells derived from PBMCs. These TCRs come from a male donor with HIV.

The rearrangement links TRBV7-9 to TRBJ2-1; 9 positions agree with TRBD1. Looked up from germline, CDR1 is SEHNR and CDR2 is FQNEAQ (reference sequence). The V gene end was trimmed by 5 bases and the J gene end by 7 bases; junction bases not matched to a gene: 3. This CDR3 has 13 amino acids. CDR3 residues: CASSMGQGNEQFF. CDR3 DNA: TGTGCCAGCAGCATGGGACAGGGAAATGAGCAGTTCTTC.

The V and J genes are TRBV9 and TRBJ2-5, with D possibly TRBD2 on 6 matching bases. V dropped 0 bases and J dropped 2 bases, with 11 bases sitting between them. This CDR3 is built from 15 residues. CDR1 SGDLS and CDR2 YYNGEE come from the germline V gene. In DNA, the CDR3 is TGTGCCAGCAGCGTAGCTGCGGGGCTACAAGAGACCCAGTACTTC. It yields the protein CASSVAAGLQETQYF.

J is TRBJ1-1 and V is TRBV13; 12 nucleotides align to TRBD1. J gave up 4 bases and V 4 bases, and 4 bases lay outside the gene matches. The length of the CDR3 is 15 residues. CDR1 is PRHDT, CDR2 FYEKMQ, per germline (reference sequence). CDR3 sequence reads: CASSSGQGAGTEAFF. The CDR3 DNA reads TGTGCCAGCAGCTCGGGACAGGGGGCGGGCACTGAAGCTTTCTTT.

This chain's CDR3 is CASSLEGVSRFSSTDTQYF. The CDR3 nucleotides are TGTGCCAGCAGCTTGGAGGGGGTTAGCCGATTCTCTAGCACAGATACGCAGTATTTT. The V and J genes are TRBV7-3 and TRBJ2-3, with D perhaps matching TRBD1 or TRBD2 (6 bases each). The CDR3 is 19 residues long. The V end lost 3 bases, the J end lost 0 bases, and 22 bases lay between the germline ends. The germline V gene has CDR1 SGHTA and CDR2 FQGTGA.

The J gene is TRBJ1-5, the V gene TRBV27; D unclear. The ends were cut back, 2 bases at V and 3 bases at J, with 8 bases in the middle. CDR3 size: 14 residues. Germline V gene lookup returns CDR1 MNHEY and CDR2 SMNVEV (reference sequence). In nucleotides, the CDR3 is TGTGCCAGCAGTTTAAGCGGGTTCAATCAGCCCCAGCATTTT. It is translated as CASSLSGFNQPQHF.

The table lists this clone with a count of one. CDR3 loop: CASSLYVERSGWQFF. The CDR3, as DNA: TGTGCCAGCAGCTTGTATGTGGAAAGGAGTGGATGGCAGTTCTTC. V is TRBV7-8 and J is TRBJ2-1; D gene uncertain. CDR3 length: 15 residues. Germline V CDR1 and CDR2: SGHVS, FQNEAQ. V was clipped by 3 bases and J by 12 bases, with 21 bases between them.

The genes are TRBV10-3 and TRBJ2-7; 11 nucleotides align to TRBD1. Trimming removed 11 bases from V and 4 bases from J; junction bases left unmatched: 7. Per the germline V gene, CDR1 is ENHRY and CDR2 is SYGVKD. The CDR3 loop spans 13 amino acids. Written as DNA, the CDR3 is TGTGCCTCCCGGGACAGGGGGGGTTACGAGCAGTACTTC. This encodes CASRDRGGYEQYF.

The chain recombines TRBV28 with TRBJ2-3; D gene unclear. The CDR3 has 13 residues. With 5 bases removed from V and 3 bases from J, the gap between germline ends came to 9 bases. Germline V lookup: CDR1 MDHEN, CDR2 SYDVKM. This CDR3 is CASSLDSTDTQYF. In nucleotides, the CDR3 is TGTGCCAGCAGTCTTGACTCAACAGATACGCAGTATTTT.

This chain connects TRBV7-9 to TRBJ2-7, with D possibly being TRBD1 (6 bases). The CDR3 spans 13 residues. V lost 5 bases and J 3 bases, leaving 11 bases between the germline ends. Germline CDR1 reads SEHNR; CDR2 reads FQNEAQ (reference sequence). The CDR3 sequence: CASSPPRGYEQYF. The CDR3, as DNA: TGTGCCAGCAGCCCCCCCAGGGGCTACGAGCAGTACTTC.

V and J are TRBV5-1 and TRBJ1-1; 7 positions match TRBD1. V lost 5 bases to trimming and J lost 4 bases; unmatched junction nucleotides: 8. This CDR3 comprises 14 residues. Germline CDR1 and CDR2: SGHRS and YFSETQ. The CDR3 is CASSWGGGGTEAFF. The CDR3 DNA is TGCGCCAGCAGTTGGGGAGGGGGCGGCACTGAAGCTTTCTTT.

This clone was seen once. J is TRBJ2-6 and V is TRBV5-6; no clear D gene. The length of the CDR3 is 15 residues. The germline CDR1 and CDR2 sequences are SGHDT and YYEEEE. Trimming removed 5 bases from V and 3 bases from J, with 12 bases in between. CDR3 sequence reads: CASRLGISGANVLTF. For the CDR3, the DNA is TGTGCCAGCAGACTTGGGATAAGTGGGGCCAACGTCCTGACTTTC.

The chain combines TRBV9 with TRBJ2-5; no clear D. The CDR3 has 17 amino acids. The ends were cut back, 3 bases at V and 4 bases at J, with 22 bases in the middle. Germline lookup yields CDR1 SGDLS and CDR2 YYNGEE. DNA of the CDR3: TGTGCCAGCAGCGCACGCCCTGGAGTTTCCCCCGGAGAGACCCAGTACTTC. It specifies CASSARPGVSPGETQYF.

The genes are TRBV28 and TRBJ2-3, with 10 bases fitting TRBD2. V dropped 2 bases and J dropped 0; count of bases not matched to a gene: 8. Per the germline V gene, CDR1 is MDHEN and CDR2 is SYDVKM. The CDR3 has 18 residues. The CDR3 is CASSLLAGDYVSTDTQYF. The CDR3, as DNA: TGTGCCAGCAGTTTACTAGCGGGGGATTACGTTAGCACAGATACGCAGTATTTT.

This rearrangement joins TRBV29-1 to TRBJ2-7, with D perhaps assigned TRBD1 or TRBD2 (7 bases each). CDR3 length: 12 amino acids. The V gene's germline CDR1 is SQVTM and CDR2 ANQGSEA. V dropped 3 bases and J dropped 6 bases, with 12 bases sitting between them. The CDR3 region is CSVEQGGIEQYF. The DNA of the CDR3 is TGCAGCGTTGAGCAGGGGGGGATCGAGCAGTACTTC.

For this clone: Because the CDR3's place on the DNA is in doubt, the DNA is left out and the CDR3 is given as listed by TCRdb. The rearrangement links TRBV30 to TRBJ2-2; no DNA check was done on the table's D call, TRBD2. Termini included, the CDR3 measures 12 amino acids. Germline CDR1 and CDR2: GTSNPN and SVGIG (reference sequence). CDR3 region: CAWSFGAGELFF.

The chain uses TRBV2 and TRBJ1-5; 7 bases match TRBD1. Germline CDR1 reads SNHLY; CDR2 reads FYNNEI. The CDR3 sequence is 13 residues long. Trimming took 5 bases from V and 4 from J; bases not matched to a gene: 2. Written as DNA, the CDR3 is TGTGCCAGCAGTACGACAGGGAATCAGCCCCAGCATTTT. It translates to CASSTTGNQPQHF.

This clone was seen once. The chain recombines TRBV5-4 with TRBJ2-6; D remains unclear. The CDR3 runs to 15 residues. V was clipped by 1 base and J by 0 bases, with 5 bases between them. Germline CDR1 reads SGHNT; CDR2 reads YYREEE (reference sequence). The CDR3 nucleotides are TGTGCCAGCAGCTTGCAACCCTCTGGGGCCAACGTCCTGACTTTC. Its protein product is CASSLQPSGANVLTF.

The V and J genes are TRBV6-6 and TRBJ1-2; 7 bases are shared with TRBD1. CDR3 length equals 13 residues. Germline CDR1 and CDR2: MNHNY and SVGAGI (reference sequence). V shed 7 bases, J shed 5 bases, and the junction held 7 bases outside the gene matches. CDR3 in amino acids: CASTFWTGYGYTF. CDR3 coding DNA: TGTGCCAGCACCTTCTGGACAGGTTATGGCTACACCTTC.

The V gene is TRBV6-5, the J gene TRBJ2-1; 8 nucleotides align to TRBD2. Germline V lookup: CDR1 MNHEY, CDR2 SVGAGI. The CDR3 runs 15 residues. Unmatched junction bases numbered 11, after V lost 6 bases and J lost 7 bases. The CDR3 sequence is CASSFGLALFNEQFF. CDR3 nucleotides: TGTGCCAGCAGCTTTGGACTAGCCCTCTTTAATGAGCAGTTCTTC.

CDR3 amino acids: CASSEEGAADTQYF. CDR3 bases: TGTGCCAGCAGTGAAGAGGGGGCGGCAGATACGCAGTATTTT. The rearrangement joins TRBV6-4 to TRBJ2-3, with 7 bases matching TRBD1. Germline V gives CDR1 MRHNA, CDR2 SNTAGT. This CDR3 is built from 14 residues. Losses at the gene ends were 3 bases for V and 4 bases for J; bases not matched to a gene: 4.

The CDR3 DNA is TGTGCCAGCAGCCCTACTCTAGCGGATTCCTACAATGAGCAGTTCTTC. It yields the protein CASSPTLADSYNEQFF. V gene TRBV7-6 combines with J gene TRBJ2-1, with 7 bases fitting TRBD2. The CDR3 is made up of 16 amino acids. Germline CDR1 is SGHVS and CDR2 is FNYEAQ. The junction had 8 bases not matched to a gene; V was cut back by 5 bases and J by 1 base.

This clone was counted a few times. This chain links TRBV14 with TRBJ2-7, with D uncertain. CDR3 length: 15 residues. Trimming cost V 1 base and J 5 bases, with 15 bases left between them. Looked up from germline, CDR1 is SGHDN and CDR2 is FVKESK. The CDR3 reads CASSQVPVDLDEQYF. In DNA, the CDR3 is TGTGCCAGCAGCCAAGTTCCTGTCGACCTGGACGAGCAGTACTTC.

This chain links TRBV10-2 with TRBJ2-2; TRBD2 might be the D (6 bases). Trimming left V 3 bases short and J 1 base short, with 12 bases between. CDR3 length equals 16 residues. Germline V gene data show CDR1 as WSHSY and CDR2 as SAAADI. The CDR3 here is CASSEKGLKNTGELFF. Written as DNA, the CDR3 is TGCGCCAGCAGTGAAAAGGGACTCAAGAACACCGGGGAGCTGTTTTTT.

The J gene is TRBJ2-2, the V gene TRBV7-2, with a tentative D call TRBD2 (5 bases). CDR3 length: 14 amino acids. From germline, CDR1 is SGHTA and CDR2 FQGNSA. Trimming cost V 5 bases and J 1 base, with 8 bases left between them. CDR3 sequence reads: CASSPGVNTGELFF. CDR3 nucleotide sequence: TGTGCCAGCAGCCCCGGGGTGAACACCGGGGAGCTGTTTTTT. Combining the CDR3 with reference TRBV7-2 and TRBJ2-2 gives the whole variable domain GAGVSQSPSNKVTEKGKDVELRCDPISGHTALYWYRQSLGQGLEFLIYFQGNSAPDKSGLPSDRFSAERTGGSVSTLTIQRTQQEDSAVYLCASSPGVNTGELFFGEGSRLTVL.

This clone has just one count. The V and J genes are TRBV4-1 and TRBJ2-1; 8 bases map to TRBD1. The germline gives CDR1 MGHRA, CDR2 YSYEKL. J gave up 2 bases and V 1 base, and 4 bases lay outside the gene matches. The CDR3 has 16 residues. The CDR3 coding sequence is TGCGCCAGCAGCCAAGGGACAGGGAGTCCCTACAATGAGCAGTTCTTC. Residues: CASSQGTGSPYNEQFF.

A few counts support this clone. This sequence joins TRBV4-3 and TRBJ1-2; the D gene is possibly TRBD1 (5 bases). The CDR3 is made up of 15 amino acids. Per germline, CDR1 LGHNA and CDR2 YSLEER. Between the trimmed V and J ends, which lost 1 base and 4 bases, there was a span of 13 bases. The CDR3: CASSQGLGTSYGYTF. The CDR3 bases are TGCGCCAGCAGCCAAGGTCTCGGGACTTCCTATGGCTACACCTTC.

The V and J genes are TRBV15 and TRBJ2-1; D is ambiguous. This CDR3 has 14 residues. Germline CDR1 LNHNV, CDR2 YYDKDF (reference sequence). The V end lost 0 bases, the J end lost 7 bases, and 10 bases lay between the germline ends. The CDR3 DNA follows: TGTGCCACCAGCAGAGATCTTCGCATAAATGAGCAGTTCTTC. Its protein product is CATSRDLRINEQFF.

This clone was picked up one time. As DNA, the CDR3 is TGTGCCAGCAGCCAAGGAGGAACTGAAGCTTTCTTT. Translated: CASSQGGTEAFF. The chain recombines TRBV5-6 with TRBJ1-1; D is undetermined. The ends were cut back, 4 bases at V and 5 bases at J, with 9 bases in the middle. The CDR3 consists of 12 residues. In germline, CDR1 is SGHDT, CDR2 YYEEEE.

The DNA of the CDR3 is TGCGCCAGCAGTTTTTATAGCGGGAGAAGGGGAGAGACCCAGTACTTC. Translated: CASSFYSGRRGETQYF. This chain joins TRBV5-1 and TRBJ2-5; 9 bases match TRBD2. The junction had 12 bases not matched to a gene; V was cut back by 5 bases and J by 4 bases. This CDR3 has 16 residues. CDR1 is SGHRS, CDR2 YFSETQ, per germline.

This clone was observed once. This rearrangement joins TRBV5-1 to TRBJ1-1; D remains unclear. There are 15 residues in the CDR3. CDR1 is SGHRS, CDR2 YFSETQ, per germline. V was trimmed by 0 bases and J by 0 bases, leaving 9 bases between them. The CDR3 loop reads CASSLVAVMNTEAFF. Here the CDR3 DNA reads TGCGCCAGCAGCTTGGTGGCGGTGATGAACACTGAAGCTTTCTTT.